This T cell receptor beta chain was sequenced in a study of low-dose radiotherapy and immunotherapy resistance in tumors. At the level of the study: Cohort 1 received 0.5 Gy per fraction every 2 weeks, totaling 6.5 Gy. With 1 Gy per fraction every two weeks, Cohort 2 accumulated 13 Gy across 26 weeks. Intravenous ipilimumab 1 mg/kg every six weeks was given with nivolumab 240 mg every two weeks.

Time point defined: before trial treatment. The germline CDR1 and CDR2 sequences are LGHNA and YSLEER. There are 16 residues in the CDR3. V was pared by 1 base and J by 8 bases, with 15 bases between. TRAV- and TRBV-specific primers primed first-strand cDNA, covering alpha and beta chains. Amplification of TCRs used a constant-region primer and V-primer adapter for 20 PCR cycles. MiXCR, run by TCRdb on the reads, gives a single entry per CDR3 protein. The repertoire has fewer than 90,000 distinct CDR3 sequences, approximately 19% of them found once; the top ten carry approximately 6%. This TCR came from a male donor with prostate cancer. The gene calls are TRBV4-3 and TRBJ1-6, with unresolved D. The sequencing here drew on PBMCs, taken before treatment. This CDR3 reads CASSQVFGSPDSPLHF. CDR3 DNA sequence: TGCGCCAGCAGCCAAGTTTTTGGCTCACCGGATTCACCCCTCCACTTT.